The sequence of this T cell receptor beta chain was determined in a study of shared clonotypes between healthy human individuals (dated by TCRdb to about 2020). Study-level background: The cohort comprised a couple of women and a few men aged 18 to 49 years. To increase sequencing depth and limit assay-specific biases, different laboratories used diverse techniques to prepare libraries and sequence TCR repertoires. Leukapheresis yielded between about 0.85 and 9 billion PBMCs per donor. For each donor, three plates each were used for CD4 naive and CD4 memory, two plates were used for CD8 naive, and one plate was used for CD8 memory. The study deeply sequenced blood TCR repertoires of about 5 healthy adults to estimate repertoire size and the extent of clonotype sharing between individuals.

Results the study describes overall, beyond this receptor: The small number of donors limited the genetic and exposure-history diversity represented. Rarefaction of sorted-subset datasets indicated incomplete sequencing despite the large sequencing depth. Compared with non-shared clonotypes, the clonotypes found in all four sorted-subset donors had higher generation probabilities. Based on pairwise subsampling, the degree of clonotype sharing among donors was expected to be affected by sequencing depth. Across several donors, roughly 5% of naive CD4, approximately 4% of naive CD8, about 2.3% of memory CD4, and approximately 0.42% of memory CD8 clonotypes were shared. Sampling was limited to blood, and TCR repertoires in tissue likely differ from TCR repertoires in blood. Naive subsets generally had larger estimated clonotype richness than memory subsets.

In this sample, this clone turned up a few times. There is no known antigen for this receptor. Germline and junction disagree at one end, which may indicate a read error. Healthy HIV-negative adults with no recently reported acute infections or vaccinations were included as donors. Every donor was a Caucasian adult living in Nashville, Tennessee, USA. Magnetic negative selection was used to enrich CD4+ T cells, after which naive cells were positively selected on CD45RA and the negative fraction became the memory subset. Blood was collected by leukapheresis, and PBMCs were isolated by Ficoll-Histopaque density gradient centrifugation and then cryopreserved in liquid nitrogen vapor phase. Analytical flow cytometry was used to check the purity and quantity of each magnetically sorted T cell population. From each sorted fraction, genomic DNA was isolated and quantified by UV absorbance on a Nanodrop 2000c.

The germline V gene (reference sequence) provides CDR1 SSHAT and CDR2 FNYEAQ. Spanning cysteine to phenylalanine, the CDR3 consists of 14 amino acids. Only the CDR3 region is kept as DNA, spanning 42 bases read in frame from base 1. TCR CDR3 regions were amplified from genomic DNA by multiplex PCR using the deep immunoSEQ assay. Genomic DNA extracted from each cell subset was distributed evenly over all wells of several immunoSEQ 96-well plates, and each plate served as one replicate. For sorted subsets, each replicate PCR was loaded with 200 ng genomic DNA, equivalent to about 33,000 T cell genomes. Purified libraries were quantified with a Qubit 3.0 fluorometer, sized on a Bioanalyzer 2100, and re-quantified with the KAPA Library Quantification kit. Each immunoSEQ 96-well plate was sequenced on its own single-read 150-cycle Illumina NextSeq 550 flow cell. The authors' pipeline ran thus. Because the immunoSEQ output held only junctional sequences and lacked quality scores, the filtering could not match the filtering applied to full-length reads. To assign V/J genes and CDR3, sequences were annotated against IMGT germline references using PyIR, a Python wrapper for IgBLAST v1.9. Any read was removed if the V/J assignment was weak (E-value above 1e-6), the CDR3 was missing, or the read contained stop codons, out-of-frame junctions, or ambiguous translated residues. V3J clonotypes were defined as sequences sharing an identical inferred V gene, J gene, and CDR3 amino acid sequence. Percentage overlap between repertoires was calculated by dividing the number of shared unique clonotypes by the size of the smaller repertoire. Three approaches were used to assess repertoire richness: RTK rarefaction, the Chao1 estimator, and Recon v2.1 estimates of unobserved clonotypes. Generation probabilities for all TCRbeta clonotypes obtained by the gDNA method from a handful of donors were computed using OLGA. Drawn from immuneACCESS, this table holds only the in-frame rearrangements with V and J called that TCRdb kept. Clones are partly lost; checked studies trace under half to an unresolved V gene and leave the rest unexplained. D and trimming were read from the DNA, whereas the V and J calls and clone size are those reported in that table. Here the sample has a few hundred thousand clones; 65% occur a single time. The top ten clones comprise approximately 12% of the sample.

The receptor was derived from a man between 25 and 39 years old in good health. Recombination linked TRBV7-7 to TRBJ2-2; tentative D gene TRBD2, with 7 bases matching. The material sequenced was memory CD4+ T cells sorted from blood. This sample's cell subset or site label indicates: CD45RA-negative fraction. Read as DNA, the sequence is TGTGCTAGCAGCTTATCTGCGGGGGCAGGGGAGCTGTTTTTT. Its translation is CASSLSAGAGELFF.